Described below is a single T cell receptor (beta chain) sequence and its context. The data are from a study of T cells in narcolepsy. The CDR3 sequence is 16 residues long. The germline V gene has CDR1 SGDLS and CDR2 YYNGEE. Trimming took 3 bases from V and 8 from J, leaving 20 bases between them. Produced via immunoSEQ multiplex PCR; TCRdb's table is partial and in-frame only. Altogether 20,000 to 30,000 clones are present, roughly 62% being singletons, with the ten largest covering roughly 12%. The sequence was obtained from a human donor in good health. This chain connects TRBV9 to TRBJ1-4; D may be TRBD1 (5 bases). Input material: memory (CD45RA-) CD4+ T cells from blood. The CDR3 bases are TGTGCCAGCAGCGCAGGGACCGGGGCATCAGGGGAAAAACTGTTTTTT. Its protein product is CASSAGTGASGEKLFF.